This T cell receptor (beta chain) was obtained from a study of T cells in narcolepsy. Study as a whole: Healthy controls were enrolled alongside patients with narcolepsy type 1 or type 2.

Of note for this clone: Its matching antigen is unknown.

Study-wide results and limits: Autoreactive clonotypes reportedly recurred in blood of same and different patients, not controls. Same-patient CSF and blood CD4+ T cell clonotypes included HCRT-specific and TRIB2-specific autoreactive ones. No autoreactive T cell clone sequences appeared in some memory CD4+ repertoires.

The method was immunoSEQ multiplex PCR; TCRdb's version includes in-frame clones alone and lacks a portion of them. The table has roughly 25,000 clones, around 85% seen once; the top ten hold approximately 1.3%. Trimming stripped 0 bases from V and 4 bases from J, with 13 bases between. Germline V CDR1 and CDR2: SGHRS, YFSETQ. This CDR3 region has 15 residues. The J gene is TRBJ1-1, the V gene TRBV5-1; D remains unclear. The source material was CD45RA- memory CD4+ T cells from PBMCs. The clonotype was recovered from a human donor with narcolepsy. DNA for the CDR3: TGCGCCAGCAGCTTGGTGCAGGATTGGTCCACTGAAGCTTTCTTT. It codes for CASSLVQDWSTEAFF.